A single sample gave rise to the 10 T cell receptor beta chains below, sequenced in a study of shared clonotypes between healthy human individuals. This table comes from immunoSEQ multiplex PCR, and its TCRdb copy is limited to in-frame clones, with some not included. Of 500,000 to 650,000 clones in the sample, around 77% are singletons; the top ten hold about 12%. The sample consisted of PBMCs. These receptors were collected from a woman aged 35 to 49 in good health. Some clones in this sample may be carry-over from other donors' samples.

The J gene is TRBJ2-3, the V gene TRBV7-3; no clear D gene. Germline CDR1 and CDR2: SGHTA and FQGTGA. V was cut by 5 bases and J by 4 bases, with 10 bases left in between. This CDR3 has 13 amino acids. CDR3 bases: TGTGCCAGCAGCCGCACAAGCGCAGATACGCAGTATTTT. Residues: CASSRTSADTQYF.

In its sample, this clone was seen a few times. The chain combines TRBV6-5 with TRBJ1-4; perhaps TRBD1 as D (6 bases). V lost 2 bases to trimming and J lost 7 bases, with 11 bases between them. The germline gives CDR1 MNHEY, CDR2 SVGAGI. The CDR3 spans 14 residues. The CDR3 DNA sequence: TGTGCCAGCAGTTACGGGGGGCTGGGTGAAAAACTGTTTTTT. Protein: CASSYGGLGEKLFF.

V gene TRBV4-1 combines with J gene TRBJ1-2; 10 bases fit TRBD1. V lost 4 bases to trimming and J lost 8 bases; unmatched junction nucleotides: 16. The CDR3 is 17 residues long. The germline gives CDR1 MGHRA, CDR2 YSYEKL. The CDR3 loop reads CASSLSAGQGILGGYTF. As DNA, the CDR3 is TGCGCCAGCAGCCTTTCTGCGGGACAGGGGATTTTGGGAGGCTACACCTTC.

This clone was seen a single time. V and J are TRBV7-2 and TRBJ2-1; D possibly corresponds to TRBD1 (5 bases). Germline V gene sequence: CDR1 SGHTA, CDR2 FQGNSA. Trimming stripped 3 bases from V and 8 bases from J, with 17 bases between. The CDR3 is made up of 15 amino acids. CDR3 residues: CASSLDIVQSYEQFF. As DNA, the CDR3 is TGTGCCAGCAGCTTGGACATAGTACAGTCCTATGAGCAGTTCTTC.

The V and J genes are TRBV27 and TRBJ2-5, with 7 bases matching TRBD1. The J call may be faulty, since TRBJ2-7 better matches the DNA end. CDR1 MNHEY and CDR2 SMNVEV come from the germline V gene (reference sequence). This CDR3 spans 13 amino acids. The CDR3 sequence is CASRIQGTYEQYF. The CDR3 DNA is TGTGCCAGCAGGATACAGGGGACCTACGAGCAGTACTTC.

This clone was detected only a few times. The CDR3 nucleotides read TGCAGCGTAATGGGACAGGCCACCGGGGAGCTGTTTTTT. It translates to CSVMGQATGELFF. The V call is TRBV29-1, the J call TRBJ2-2; 8 nucleotides align to TRBD1. The CDR3 consists of 13 residues. The V segment lost 6 bases and the J segment 4 bases; nucleotides outside the gene matches: 4. The germline V gene has CDR1 SQVTM and CDR2 ANQGSEA.

CDR3 coding DNA: TGTGCTTTGGAGTGGGGGGGCACGTACCAAGAGACCCAGTACTTC. Translation gives CALEWGGTYQETQYF. The chain joins TRBV30 to TRBJ2-5; perhaps TRBD2 as D (7 bases). The germline CDR1 and CDR2 sequences are GTSNPN and SVGIG (reference sequence). CDR3 size: 15 residues.

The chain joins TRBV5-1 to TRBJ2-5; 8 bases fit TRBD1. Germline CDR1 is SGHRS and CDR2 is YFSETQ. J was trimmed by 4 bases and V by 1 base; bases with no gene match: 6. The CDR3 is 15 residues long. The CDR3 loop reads CASSLSSGGIETQYF. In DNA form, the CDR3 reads TGCGCCAGCAGCTTGAGCTCAGGGGGCATAGAGACCCAGTACTTC. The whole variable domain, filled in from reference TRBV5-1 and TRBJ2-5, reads KAGVTQTPRYLIKTRGQQVTLSCSPISGHRSVSWYQQTPGQGLQFLFEYFSETQRNKGNFPGRFSGRQFSNSRSEMNVSTLELGDSALYLCASSLSSGGIETQYFGPGTRLLVL.

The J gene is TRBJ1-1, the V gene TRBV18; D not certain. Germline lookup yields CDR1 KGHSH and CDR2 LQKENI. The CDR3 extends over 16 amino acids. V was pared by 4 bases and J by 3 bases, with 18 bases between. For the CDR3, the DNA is TGTGCCAGCTCACAGTCAGGTCTTAGGACTGACACTGAAGCTTTCTTT. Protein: CASSQSGLRTDTEAFF.

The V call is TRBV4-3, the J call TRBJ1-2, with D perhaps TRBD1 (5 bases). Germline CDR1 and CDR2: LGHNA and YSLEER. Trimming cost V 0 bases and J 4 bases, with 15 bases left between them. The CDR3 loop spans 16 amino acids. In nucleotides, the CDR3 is TGCGCCAGCAGCCAAGAAGCTGTTGGGACGGTCTATGGCTACACCTTC. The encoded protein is CASSQEAVGTVYGYTF.